What follows are 18 T cell receptor beta chains derived from one specimen sequenced in a study of cytomegalovirus exposure and HLA in healthy donors. 13 Jbeta primers and 60 Vbeta primers were used for the PCR. Repertoires were generated with immunoSEQ multiplex PCR, while TCRdb's copy carries only in-frame clones and drops some. Of fewer than 140,000 clones listed, 71% are singletons. What was sequenced was PBMCs. These receptors originate from a female donor in good health and CMV-seronegative.

This clone has only one observation. The chain couples TRBV28 to TRBJ2-7, with D perhaps TRBD2 (7 bases). CDR3 length equals 14 residues. V lost 3 bases and J 3 bases, leaving 12 bases between the germline ends. Germline V CDR1 and CDR2: MDHEN, SYDVKM. Here the CDR3 DNA reads TGTGCCAGCAGTTTGGACGGGGGGCGCTACGAGCAGTACTTC. Residues: CASSLDGGRYEQYF. The entire variable domain, with the rest obtained from reference TRBV28 and TRBJ2-7, is as follows: DVKVTQSSRYLVKRTGEKVFLECVQDMDHENMFWYRQDPGLGLRLIYFSYDVKMKEKGDIPEGYSVSREKKERFSLILESASTNQTSMYLCASSLDGGRYEQYFGPGTRLTVT.

This chain links TRBV6-1 with TRBJ2-7; TRBD1 agrees at 8 bases. In germline, CDR1 is MNHNS, CDR2 SASEGT. The ends lost 2 bases at V and 6 bases at J; junction bases unmatched: 12. This CDR3 has 16 residues. Here the CDR3 reads CASSELPGTGPGEQYF. In nucleotides, the CDR3 is TGTGCCAGCAGTGAACTGCCCGGGACAGGCCCTGGCGAGCAGTACTTC.

This sequence joins TRBV5-4 and TRBJ1-3; perhaps TRBD1 as D (5 bases). V lost 1 base, J lost 3 bases, and 8 bases lay in between. CDR1 SGHNT and CDR2 YYREEE come from the germline V gene (reference sequence). The CDR3 contains 14 residues. CDR3 nucleotides: TGTGCCAGCAGCTTGAAGACAGTTGGAAACACCATATATTTT. This codes for CASSLKTVGNTIYF.

This clone was picked up a small number of times. The chain employs TRBV4-1 and TRBJ2-7; TRBD1 might be the D (5 bases). This CDR3 comprises 13 residues. Looked up from germline, CDR1 is MGHRA and CDR2 is YSYEKL. Trimming removed 3 bases at V and 7 bases at J, with 13 bases between. CDR3 DNA sequence: TGCGCCAGCAGCCAGGCAGGGTTAGAAGAGCAGTACTTC. Its translation is CASSQAGLEEQYF.

The chain links TRBV10-1 to TRBJ2-1, with TRBD1 matching over 8 bases. The CDR3 is 14 residues long. With 0 bases clipped from V and 8 bases from J, the junction kept 3 bases outside the gene matches. Looked up from germline, CDR1 is WNHNN and CDR2 is SYGVQD (reference sequence). The CDR3 reads CASSESGQGHEQFF. DNA for the CDR3: TGCGCCAGCAGTGAGTCCGGACAGGGCCATGAGCAGTTCTTC.

The CDR3 here is CASIAGSGQGAYSNQPQHF. CDR3 bases: TGTGCCAGCATAGCTGGATCGGGACAGGGGGCATATAGCAATCAGCCCCAGCATTTT. The rearrangement joins TRBV28 to TRBJ1-5; 12 bases fit TRBD1. CDR3 length: 19 residues. J lost 0 bases, V lost 7 bases, and 13 bases had no gene match. Germline V gene lookup returns CDR1 MDHEN and CDR2 SYDVKM.

CDR3 sequence (DNA): TGCGCCAGCAGCCCCGAGGCTAGCACAGATACGCAGTATTTT. It codes for CASSPEASTDTQYF. This chain uses TRBV4-3 with TRBJ2-3; D call uncertain. The CDR3 sequence is 14 residues long. Trimming left V 4 bases short and J 0 bases short, with 8 bases between. Per germline, CDR1 LGHNA and CDR2 YSLEER.

V is TRBV5-4 and J is TRBJ2-7, with 10 bases aligning to TRBD2. The CDR3 runs to 13 residues. Germline lookup yields CDR1 SGHNT and CDR2 YYREEE (reference sequence). Losses at the gene ends were 9 bases for V and 2 bases for J; bases not matched to a gene: 5. CDR3 loop: CATLTSGTYEQYF. CDR3 nucleotides: TGTGCCACCCTCACTAGCGGGACCTACGAGCAGTACTTC.

The chain couples TRBV9 to TRBJ1-2; the D gene is possibly TRBD1 (5 bases). The ends were cut back, 0 bases at V and 8 bases at J, with 17 bases in the middle. The V gene's germline CDR1 is SGDLS and CDR2 YYNGEE. The CDR3 runs to 15 residues. As DNA, the CDR3 is TGTGCCAGCAGCGTAGTTCCGGGGGATGCATTGGGCTACACCTTC. It yields the protein CASSVVPGDALGYTF.

This clone was picked up a small number of times. This sequence joins TRBV7-9 and TRBJ1-2; D uncertain. This CDR3 is built from 13 residues. The V and J ends lost 1 base and 0 bases respectively, with 3 bases between them. Germline values: CDR1 SEHNR, CDR2 FQNEAQ (reference sequence). CDR3 residues: CASSLGANYGYTF. CDR3 DNA sequence: TGTGCCAGCAGCTTAGGAGCTAACTATGGCTACACCTTC.

The rearrangement joins TRBV2 to TRBJ2-4; 7 bases line up with TRBD1. Looked up from germline, CDR1 is SNHLY and CDR2 is FYNNEI. V was clipped by 6 bases and J by 7 bases; unmatched bases: 0. The CDR3 runs to 11 residues. The CDR3 loop is CASRGQNIQYF. The CDR3 nucleotides read TGTGCCAGCAGGGGACAGAACATTCAGTACTTC.

V gene TRBV5-5 combines with J gene TRBJ1-1; maybe TRBD1 (5 bases). The CDR3 totals 14 residues. CDR1 and CDR2 (germline): SGHKS, YYEKEE (reference sequence). Trimming stripped 0 bases from V and 1 base from J, with 7 bases between. CDR3 sequence (DNA): TGTGCCAGCAGCTTGGATGGGGCGAACACTGAAGCTTTCTTT. Its protein is CASSLDGANTEAFF.

This chain links TRBV11-3 with TRBJ2-3; 10 bases align to TRBD2. Trimming took 4 bases from V and 5 from J; bases not matched to a gene: 3. Per germline, CDR1 SGHNT and CDR2 YENEEA. The CDR3 contains 14 residues. The CDR3 spells CASSSRTSGDTQYF. CDR3 in DNA: TGTGCCAGCAGCTCCCGGACTAGCGGAGATACGCAGTATTTT.

This chain uses TRBV9 with TRBJ2-2; weak D call: TRBD1 (5 bases). In germline, CDR1 is SGDLS, CDR2 YYNGEE. V gave up 3 bases and J gave up 1 base, with 10 bases separating them. CDR3 length: 15 amino acids. The CDR3 here is CASSAGIRNTGELFF. CDR3 DNA: TGTGCCAGCAGCGCAGGGATACGGAACACCGGGGAGCTGTTTTTT. Full variable domain (rest looked up from reference TRBV9 and TRBJ2-2): DSGVTQTPKHLITATGQRVTLRCSPRSGDLSVYWYQQSLDQGLQFLIQYYNGEERAKGNILERFSAQQFPDLHSELNLSSLELGDSALYFCASSAGIRNTGELFFGEGSRLTVL.

The V gene is TRBV4-3, the J gene TRBJ1-1; possible D gene TRBD1, 6 bases. This CDR3 region has 17 residues. Germline loops: CDR1 LGHNA, CDR2 YSLEER. Trimming pared 0 bases from V and 5 bases from J, leaving 19 bases between. CDR3 DNA sequence: TGCGCCAGCAGCCAAGAACGTGCATTGGGGGCAGGAACTGAAGCTTTCTTT. It translates to CASSQERALGAGTEAFF.

V usage is TRBV2 and J usage is TRBJ2-1; D perhaps matches TRBD1 (6 bases). Germline assignment: CDR1 SNHLY and CDR2 FYNNEI. Trimming pared 7 bases from V and 5 bases from J, leaving 15 bases between. This CDR3 region has 14 residues. CDR3 protein: CASNRAGLDNEQFF. DNA for the CDR3: TGTGCCAGCAACAGGGCAGGGTTAGACAATGAGCAGTTCTTC.

This clone was observed once. This CDR3 reads CASSIGLAGASGTGELFF. The CDR3, as DNA: TGTGCCAGCAGCATCGGACTAGCGGGAGCCTCGGGCACCGGGGAGCTGTTTTTT. The V and J genes are TRBV5-4 and TRBJ2-2; TRBD2 agrees at 13 bases. Germline V gene lookup returns CDR1 SGHNT and CDR2 YYREEE (reference sequence). There are 18 residues in the CDR3. Trimming cost V 4 bases and J 4 bases; bases outside gene matches: 10.

V is TRBV11-3 and J is TRBJ2-7; possibly TRBD2 for D (7 bases). The CDR3 sequence is 15 residues long. Between the trimmed V and J ends, which lost 1 base and 2 bases, there was a span of 12 bases. Germline assignment: CDR1 SGHNT and CDR2 YENEEA. Written as DNA, the CDR3 is TGTGCCAGCAGCTTAGCGGGGGGCGGCCCCTACGAGCAGTACTTC. It is translated as CASSLAGGGPYEQYF. The complete variable domain, with remaining parts taken from reference TRBV11-3 and TRBJ2-7, reads EAGVVQSPRYKIIEKKQPVAFWCNPISGHNTLYWYLQNLGQGPELLIRYENEEAVDDSQLPKDRFSAERLKGVDSTLKIQPAELGDSAVYLCASSLAGGGPYEQYFGPGTRLTVT.